Reported below is one T cell receptor (beta chain). Its antigen specificity is not known. No much larger clonotype is one base removed from it; base qualities were not supplied. All of the isolated RNA was reverse transcribed with the High Capacity cDNA Reverse Transcription Kit, so expressed TCRB transcripts were sequenced. Naive, central memory and regulatory T cell samples underwent deep immunoSEQ sequencing, averaging around 4 million total reads per sample. Sorted cells were lysed in RLT buffer, and RNA was extracted using DNase-treated RNeasy Micro or Mini kits according to cell number. Each cell subset was processed separately to prevent cross-contamination, with patient and healthy donor samples processed together. The immunoSEQ multiplex PCR was used to amplify TCRB sequences from cDNA, generating 87-bp fragments that spanned the CDR3 region. Amplicons were sequenced on the Illumina HiSeq platform. Turning to the authors' computational methods: PCR bias was corrected computationally using synthetic template baselines, and reads within Hamming distance 2 were collapsed, with unmergeable singletons discarded. Reads were aligned against IMGT to assign V, D and J genes, CDR3 length and insertions or deletions at six rearrangement sites. Within each subset, clonotype counts were normalized to the number of sorted cells before true diversity and Gini coefficients were calculated with the tcR R package. The overlap coefficient, calculated on TCRB nucleotide sequences, was used to measure repertoire sharing. Here the immuneACCESS table is served through TCRdb, limited to in-frame sequences with V and J called. Missing clones are a known gap in these copies; in checked studies unresolved V genes cover under half, and the rest lacks a known reason. V and J calls and clone size follow that table, whereas D and trimming were derived from the DNA. This sample holds 130,000 or so clones; 9% were observed only once. In total, the top ten clones hold 0.75% of the sample.

The record originates from a study of beta chain features in type 1 diabetes (dated by TCRdb to 2016 to 2019). About the study as a whole: Patients and healthy donors did not differ in mean age, gender distribution, total cell number or subset yield. Regulatory and stem cell-like memory subsets were isolated from only 8 patients and roughly eight healthy donors, whereas naive and central memory subsets came from all 28 donors. The study compared TCRB repertoires of sorted circulating CD4+ T cell subsets between recently diagnosed type 1 diabetes patients and matched healthy donors. Across all samples, 107,917,701 sorted cells were examined, and cell number per subset correlated strongly with RNA yield.

From each donor, a single peripheral blood sample of approximately 120 mL on average was drawn into heparinised tubes. A BD FACSAria II and a panel including CD45RO, CCR7, CD25, CD127, CD95 and CD27 were used to sort naive, central memory, regulatory and stem cell-like memory CD4+ T cells. Purity was above 98% for every sorted population. PBMCs were isolated right away by Lymphoprep density gradient centrifugation and were stained directly, without culture. Samples were stained and sorted in pairs, with one healthy donor and one patient per experiment, so that batch effects were minimized. General study outcomes and caveats: PCR might favor shorter templates, but patient and control samples were amplified and corrected together, so any skew would affect both groups equally. In all four CD4+ subsets, TCRB CDR3 length was moderately but significantly shorter in type 1 diabetes patients. Because the HLA sub-analyses included only small numbers of individuals, any influence of HLA type on TCRB rearrangement was left unresolved. Naive, central memory and regulatory TCRB repertoires appeared to be more similar among patients than among healthy donors. At VDJ recombination sites, patients with type 1 diabetes made fewer insertions and deleted more nucleotides, a pattern implying thymic rearrangement abnormalities. Because cDNA rather than genomic DNA was sequenced, highly expressing activated cells could have been over-represented, although no difference in activation and CD3 levels was found between groups.

From the germline V gene, CDR1 is MNHNS and CDR2 is SASEGT. V loses 6 bases, J loses 2 bases, and the germline ends lie 10 bases apart. Its CDR3 holds 14 amino acids, cysteine through phenylalanine. Only the CDR3 DNA stays, 42 bases, in frame from base 1. The V and J segments used are TRBV6-1 and TRBJ2-2; there is no confident call for the D gene. The origin of this receptor is a man aged 25 to 40 with type 1 diabetes. The material sequenced was central memory CD4+ T cells from blood. CDR3 reads: CASRRILNTGELFF. The DNA reads as follows: TGTGCCAGCAGGAGGATTCTTAACACCGGGGAGCTGTTTTTT.